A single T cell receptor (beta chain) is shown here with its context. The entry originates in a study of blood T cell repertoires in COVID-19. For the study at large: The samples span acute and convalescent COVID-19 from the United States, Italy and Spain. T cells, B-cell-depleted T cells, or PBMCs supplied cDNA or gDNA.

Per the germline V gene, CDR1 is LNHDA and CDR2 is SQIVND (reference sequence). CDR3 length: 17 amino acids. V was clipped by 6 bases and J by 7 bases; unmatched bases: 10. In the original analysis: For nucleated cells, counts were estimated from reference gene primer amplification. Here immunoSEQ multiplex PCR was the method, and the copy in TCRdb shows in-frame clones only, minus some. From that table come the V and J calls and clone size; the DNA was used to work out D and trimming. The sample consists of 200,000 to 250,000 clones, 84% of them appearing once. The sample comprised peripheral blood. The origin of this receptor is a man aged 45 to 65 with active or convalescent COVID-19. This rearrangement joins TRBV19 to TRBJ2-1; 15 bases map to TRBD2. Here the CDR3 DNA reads TGTGCCAGTAGCCCCCGGACTAGCGGGGGGGCCTGGAATGAGCAGTTCTTC. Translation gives CASSPRTSGGAWNEQFF.